These 19 T cell receptor beta chains share one sample of origin, sequenced in a study of metastatic and nonmetastatic thyroid tumors. TCRdb reprocessed the PCR reads using MiXCR. Found here are tens of thousands of clones, 20% of them singletons; the top ten hold about 4%. No patient received treatment before thyroid surgery. Sequenced: blood. These receptors were collected from a female donor with papillary thyroid cancer or a benign thyroid nodule (not recorded which). Some clones in this sample may be carry-over from other donors' samples.

This clone was observed at least ten times. Other DNA sequences from this sample encode an identical CDR3 as well. The rearrangement links TRBV24-1 to TRBJ2-7; D might be TRBD2 (5 bases). The germline V gene has CDR1 KGHDR and CDR2 SFDVKD. V dropped 7 bases and J dropped 4 bases, with 22 bases sitting between them. This CDR3 comprises 16 residues. The CDR3 reads CATRLREAGVTYEQYF. CDR3 bases: TGTGCCACCAGGCTCCGGGAAGCAGGTGTGACATACGAGCAGTACTTC.

There are many counts of this clone. The V gene is TRBV6-6, the J gene TRBJ1-1, with 7 bases that match TRBD1. This CDR3 has 13 residues. Germline-derived CDR1 and CDR2 are MNHNY and SVGAGI (reference sequence). Trimming removed 2 bases from V and 5 bases from J; junction bases left unmatched: 2. The CDR3 is CASSYRGPTEAFF. In nucleotides, the CDR3 is TGTGCCAGCAGTTACAGGGGGCCTACTGAAGCTTTCTTT.

This clone has only one observation. The junction shows a germline mismatch at one end, possibly a read error. The chain uses TRBV11-2 and TRBJ2-1; TRBD2 aligns across 7 bases. The CDR3 runs to 15 residues. From germline, CDR1 is SGHAT and CDR2 FQNNGV. The CDR3 region has the DNA TGTGCCATCAGCTTGACTAGCTGGAGTGGCAATGAGCAGTTCTTC. This sequence encodes CAISLTSWSGNEQFF.

To note about this clone: A junction end diverges from the germline sequence, so it may reflect a read error. This chain uses TRBV7-8 with TRBJ2-7; no clear D. Germline loops: CDR1 SGHVS, CDR2 FQNEAQ. The length of the CDR3 is 11 residues. The CDR3 DNA follows: TGTGCCAGCAGCCTATCCTACGAGAAGTACTTC. Protein: CASSLSYEKYF.

Points on this clone: A read error may explain this, as a much larger clone is one base away. Other DNA variants within this sample encode the same CDR3. The chain is built from TRBV18 and TRBJ1-1; D remains unclear. The CDR3 runs 12 residues. CDR1 is KGHSH and CDR2 is LQKENI in the germline V gene. V lost 5 bases and J 1 base, leaving 5 bases between the germline ends. For the CDR3, the DNA is TGTGCCAGCTCATTTGCGAACACTGAAGCTTTCTTT. It translates to CASSFANTEAFF. Full variable domain (remainder filled in from reference TRBV18 and TRBJ1-1): NAGVMQNPRHLVRRRGQEARLRCSPMKGHSHVYWYRQLPEEGLKFMVYLQKENIIDESGMPKERFSAEFPKEGPSILRIQQVVRGDSAAYFCASSFANTEAFFGQGTRLTVV.

The chain couples TRBV4-2 to TRBJ2-7; the match to TRBD2 covers 10 bases. The CDR3 is made up of 14 amino acids. Trimming took 3 bases from V and 6 from J; bases not matched to a gene: 5. From germline, CDR1 is LGHNA and CDR2 YNFKEQ. The CDR3 here is CASSHQREGREQYF. In nucleotides, the CDR3 is TGTGCCAGCAGCCACCAGCGGGAGGGCCGCGAGCAGTACTTC.

The chain links TRBV6-2 or TRBV6-3 to TRBJ1-3; D is perhaps TRBD1 (5 bases). The CDR3 is 15 amino acids. The germline V gene encodes CDR1 MNHEY and CDR2 SVGEGT. Written as DNA, the CDR3 is TGTTTCAGCAGCCTCGGACATTTCTCTGGAAACACCATATATTTT. This codes for CFSSLGHFSGNTIYF.

The sample holds many counts of this clone. The chain employs TRBV30 and TRBJ1-1; no clear D. The CDR3 loop spans 11 amino acids. Germline-derived CDR1 and CDR2 are GTSNPN and SVGIG (reference sequence). The germline V and J ends were trimmed by 5 bases and 1 base, with 5 bases remaining between them. This CDR3 is CAWFRNTEAFF. CDR3 bases: TGTGCCTGGTTTCGGAACACTGAAGCTTTCTTT.

In regard to this clone: A junction boundary mismatches the germline segment, possibly from a read error. This chain uses TRBV10-3 with TRBJ1-5, with D perhaps TRBD1 (6 bases). This CDR3 is built from 14 residues. CDR1 and CDR2 (germline): ENHRY, SYGVKD. CDR3 residues: CAANRDGGNKPQHF. CDR3 nucleotide sequence: TGTGCCGCCAACCGGGACGGGGGCAATAAGCCCCAGCATTTT.

The chain links TRBV7-1 to TRBJ2-1; 10 bases are a match to TRBD2. TRBV7-1 is assigned to the ORF class and has an uncertain function. Trimming cost V 7 bases and J 0 bases; bases outside gene matches: 15. The CDR3 loop spans 19 amino acids. CDR3 nucleotide sequence: TGTGCCAGCACCGGGAGAGCGGGAGGGCCTTGGAGCTCCTACAATGAGCAGTTCTTC. Translating gives CASTGRAGGPWSSYNEQFF.

Worth noting for this clone: A read error may explain this, as a much larger clone is one base away. The rearrangement joins TRBV5-6 to TRBJ2-7; D may be TRBD2 (6 bases). Germline V gene data show CDR1 as SGHDT and CDR2 as YYEEEE. The CDR3 is 14 amino acids. V shed 2 bases and J shed 6 bases, with 15 bases lying between them. CDR3 DNA: TGTGCCAGCAGCTTTGGAGGGGACCCCGGCGAGCAGTACTTC. As protein: CASSFGGDPGEQYF.

The gene calls are TRBV3-1 and TRBJ2-7; D is perhaps TRBD1 (6 bases). The CDR3 is 16 residues long. Trimming took 0 bases from V and 6 from J, leaving 18 bases between them. CDR1 LGHDT and CDR2 YNNKEL come from the germline V gene (reference sequence). The CDR3 nucleotides are TGTGCCAGCAGCCAAGATTCCCAAACAGGGCCTGGCGAGCAGTACTTC. Translated, it gives CASSQDSQTGPGEQYF.

This clone showed up just a few times. One base away lies a much larger clone, so this may be a sequencing read error. This chain uses TRBV28 with TRBJ2-3; D is undetermined. Germline loops: CDR1 MDHEN, CDR2 SYDVKM. The V gene lost 1 base and the J gene lost 5 bases, with 7 bases spanning the gap. This CDR3 spans 13 amino acids. The CDR3 protein is CASSLSYRDTQYF. In DNA form, the CDR3 reads TGTGCCAGCAGTTTATCTTACAGAGATACGCAGTATTTT. The full variable domain, completed using reference TRBV28 and TRBJ2-3, is DVKVTQSSRYLVKRTGEKVFLECVQDMDHENMFWYRQDPGLGLRLIYFSYDVKMKEKGDIPEGYSVSREKKERFSLILESASTNQTSMYLCASSLSYRDTQYFGPGTRLTVL.

This clone was found many times. The V call is TRBV12-3 or TRBV12-4, the J call TRBJ1-1; 9 bases are shared with TRBD1. Trimming removed 7 bases from V and 1 base from J; junction bases left unmatched: 4. The CDR3 runs to 14 residues. In DNA form, the CDR3 reads TGTGCCAGCATCCGGACAGGGGCGAACACTGAAGCTTTCTTT. It translates to CASIRTGANTEAFF.

This clone was seen a handful of times. It may be a read error: a sequence one base away is much more abundant. The chain uses TRBV3-1 and TRBJ2-5; 9 positions agree with TRBD1. This CDR3 region has 14 residues. Germline loops: CDR1 LGHDT, CDR2 YNNKEL (reference sequence). The V and J ends lost 7 bases and 6 bases, in that order; junction bases with no gene match: 9. The CDR3 DNA follows: TGTGCCAGCATCCAGGGGGACAGGGAAAAGACCCAGTACTTC. It translates to CASIQGDREKTQYF.

There are many counts of this clone. This rearrangement joins TRBV7-3 to TRBJ1-1, with D unresolved. Germline CDR1 reads SGHTA; CDR2 reads FQGTGA. This CDR3 comprises 14 residues. V was pared by 5 bases and J by 4 bases, with 14 bases between. The CDR3 DNA sequence: TGTGCCAGCAGCGTCTTAGCCTTGGGCACTGAAGCTTTCTTT. It yields the protein CASSVLALGTEAFF.

The sample holds a few counts of this clone. The V call is TRBV2, the J call TRBJ2-1; D is uncertain. This CDR3 has 13 amino acids. The V gene lost 3 bases and the J gene lost 8 bases, with 11 bases spanning the gap. Germline V gene lookup returns CDR1 SNHLY and CDR2 FYNNEI. The CDR3 nucleotides read TGTGCCAGCAGTGATAGACGGGCCGATGAGCAGTTCTTC. Protein sequence: CASSDRRADEQFF.

The table lists this clone with many counts. This rearrangement joins TRBV9 to TRBJ2-5, with 14 positions matching TRBD2. CDR3 length: 14 amino acids. Germline CDR1 is SGDLS and CDR2 is YYNGEE. Losses at the gene ends were 3 bases for V and 5 bases for J; bases not matched to a gene: 0. The CDR3 nucleotides are TGTGCCAGCAGCGGGACTAGCGGGAGGGAGACCCAGTACTTC. Protein: CASSGTSGRETQYF.

The table lists this clone with many counts. The chain recombines TRBV27 with TRBJ2-3; D gene uncertain. The CDR3 totals 16 residues. CDR1 is MNHEY and CDR2 is SMNVEV in the germline V gene (reference sequence). The ends were cut back, 5 bases at V and 1 base at J, with 16 bases in the middle. The CDR3 DNA follows: TGTGCCAGCAGTGATGACGGGTTGAATGGCACAGATACGCAGTATTTT. Its translation: CASSDDGLNGTDTQYF.